This T cell receptor beta chain originates from a study of blood T cell repertoires in COVID-19. Clones were read by immunoSEQ multiplex PCR, and TCRdb kept only the in-frame ones, dropping some. This sample has 280,000 or so clones, with 83% found just once. The trim removed 7 bases at V and 8 bases at J, leaving 11 bases unmatched. This CDR3 contains 14 residues. Germline values: CDR1 MNHEY, CDR2 SVGAGI. The origin of this receptor is a woman in her forties or fifties who had recovered from COVID-19. Sequenced sample: peripheral blood. The chain couples TRBV6-5 to TRBJ2-5; 9 bases agree with TRBD1. CDR3 nucleotides: TGTGCCAGCATGGGACAGGGTGCCGGAGGAACCCAGTACTTC. Translated: CASMGQGAGGTQYF.